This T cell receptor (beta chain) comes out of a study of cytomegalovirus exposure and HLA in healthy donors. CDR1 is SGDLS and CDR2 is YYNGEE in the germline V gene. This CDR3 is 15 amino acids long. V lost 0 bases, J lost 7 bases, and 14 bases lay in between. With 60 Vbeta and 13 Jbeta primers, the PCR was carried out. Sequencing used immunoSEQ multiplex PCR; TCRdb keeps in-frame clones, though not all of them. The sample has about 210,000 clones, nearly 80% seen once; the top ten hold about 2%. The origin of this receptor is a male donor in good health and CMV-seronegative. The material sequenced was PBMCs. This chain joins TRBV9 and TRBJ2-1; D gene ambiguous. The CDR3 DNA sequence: TGTGCCAGCAGCGTAGGAGTCCCGGCAGGTAATGAGCAGTTCTTC. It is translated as CASSVGVPAGNEQFF.